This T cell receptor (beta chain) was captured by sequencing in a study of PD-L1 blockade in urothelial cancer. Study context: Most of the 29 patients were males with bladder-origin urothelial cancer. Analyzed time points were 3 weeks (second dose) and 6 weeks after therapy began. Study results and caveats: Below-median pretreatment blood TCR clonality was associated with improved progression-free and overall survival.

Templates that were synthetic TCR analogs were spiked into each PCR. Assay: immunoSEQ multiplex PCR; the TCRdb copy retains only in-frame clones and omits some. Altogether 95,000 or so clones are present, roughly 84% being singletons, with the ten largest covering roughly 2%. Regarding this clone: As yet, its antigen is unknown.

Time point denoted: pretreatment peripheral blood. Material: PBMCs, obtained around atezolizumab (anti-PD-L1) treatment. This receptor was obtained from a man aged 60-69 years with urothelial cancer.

For the CDR3, the DNA is TGTGCCAGCAGTGAAAGGGGTTTTTCCTACGAGCAGTACTTC. The encoded protein is CASSERGFSYEQYF. The rearrangement links TRBV6-1 to TRBJ2-7; tentative D call: TRBD1 (5 bases). V shed 2 bases and J shed 1 base, with 9 bases lying between them. The CDR3 length is 14 residues. Germline CDR1 MNHNS, CDR2 SASEGT.